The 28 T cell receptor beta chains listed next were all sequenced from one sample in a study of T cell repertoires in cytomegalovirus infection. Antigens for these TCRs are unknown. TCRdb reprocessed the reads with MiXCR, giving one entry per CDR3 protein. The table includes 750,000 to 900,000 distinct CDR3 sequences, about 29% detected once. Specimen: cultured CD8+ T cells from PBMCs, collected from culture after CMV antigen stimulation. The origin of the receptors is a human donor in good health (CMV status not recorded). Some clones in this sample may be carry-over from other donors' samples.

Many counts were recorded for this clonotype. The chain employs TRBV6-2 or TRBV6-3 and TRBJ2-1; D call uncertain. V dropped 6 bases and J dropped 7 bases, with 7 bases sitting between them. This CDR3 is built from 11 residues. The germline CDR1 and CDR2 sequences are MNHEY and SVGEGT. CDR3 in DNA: TGTGCCAGCAGCGAAAGTAATGAGCAGTTCTTC. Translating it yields CASSESNEQFF.

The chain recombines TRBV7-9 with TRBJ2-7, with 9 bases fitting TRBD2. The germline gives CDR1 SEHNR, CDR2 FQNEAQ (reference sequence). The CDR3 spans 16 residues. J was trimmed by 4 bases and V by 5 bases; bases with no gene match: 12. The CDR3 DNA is TGTGCCAGCAGCGGGATGGCGGGGGGGAAGCTTTACGAGCAGTACTTC. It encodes CASSGMAGGKLYEQYF.

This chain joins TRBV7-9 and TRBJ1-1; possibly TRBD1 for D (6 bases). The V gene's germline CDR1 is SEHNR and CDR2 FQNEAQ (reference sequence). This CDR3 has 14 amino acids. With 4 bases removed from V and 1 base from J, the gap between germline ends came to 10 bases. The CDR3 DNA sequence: TGTGCCAGCAGCTCGACGACAGGGAACACTGAAGCTTTCTTT. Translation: CASSSTTGNTEAFF.

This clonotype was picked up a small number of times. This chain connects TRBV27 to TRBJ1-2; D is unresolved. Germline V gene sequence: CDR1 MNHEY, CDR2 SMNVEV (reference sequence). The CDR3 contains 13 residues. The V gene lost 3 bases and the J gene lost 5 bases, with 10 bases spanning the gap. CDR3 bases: TGTGCCAGCAGTTTGCACGGAGAATATGGCTACACCTTC. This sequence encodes CASSLHGEYGYTF.

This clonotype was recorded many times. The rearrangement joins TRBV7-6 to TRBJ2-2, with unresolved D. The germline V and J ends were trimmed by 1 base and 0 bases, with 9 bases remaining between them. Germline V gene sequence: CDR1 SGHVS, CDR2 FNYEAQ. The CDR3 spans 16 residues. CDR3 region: CASSLEADTNTGELFF. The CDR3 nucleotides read TGTGCCAGCAGCTTAGAGGCAGATACGAACACCGGGGAGCTGTTTTTT.

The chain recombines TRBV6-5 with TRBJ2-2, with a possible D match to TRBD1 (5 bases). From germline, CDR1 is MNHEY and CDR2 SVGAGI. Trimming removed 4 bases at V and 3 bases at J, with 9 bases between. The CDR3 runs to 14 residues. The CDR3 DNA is TGTGCCAGCAGTTCGGACACTTACACCGGGGAGCTGTTTTTT. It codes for CASSSDTYTGELFF.

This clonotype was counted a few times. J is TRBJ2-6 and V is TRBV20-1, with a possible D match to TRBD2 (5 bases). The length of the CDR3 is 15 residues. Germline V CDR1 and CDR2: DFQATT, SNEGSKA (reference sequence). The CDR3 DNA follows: TGCATCCTGGGAGACCGGTACTCTGGGGCCAACGTCCTGACTTTC. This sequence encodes CILGDRYSGANVLTF.

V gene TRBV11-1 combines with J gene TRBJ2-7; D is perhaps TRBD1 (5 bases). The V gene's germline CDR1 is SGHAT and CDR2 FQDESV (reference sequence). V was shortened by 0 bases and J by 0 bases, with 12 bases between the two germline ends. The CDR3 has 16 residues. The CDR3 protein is CASSLALGVRSYEQYF. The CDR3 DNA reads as TGTGCCAGCAGCTTAGCCTTAGGGGTCCGCTCCTACGAGCAGTACTTC.

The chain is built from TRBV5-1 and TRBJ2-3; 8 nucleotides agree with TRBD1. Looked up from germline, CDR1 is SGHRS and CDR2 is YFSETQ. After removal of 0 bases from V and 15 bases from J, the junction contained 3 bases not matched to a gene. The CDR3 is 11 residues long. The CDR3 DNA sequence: TGCGCCAGCAGCTTGGGGGACAGGAGTTATTTT. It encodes CASSLGDRSYF.

The CDR3 nucleotides read TGCGCCAGCAGCCAATTTCAGGGGGTGTCACAAGCCAAAAACATTCAGTACTTC. Translation gives CASSQFQGVSQAKNIQYF. This sequence joins TRBV4-1 and TRBJ2-4; 7 bases map to TRBD1. The germline V gene has CDR1 MGHRA and CDR2 YSYEKL. CDR3 length: 18 residues. V trimming: 2 bases; J trimming: 0 bases; junction bases outside the gene matches: 10.

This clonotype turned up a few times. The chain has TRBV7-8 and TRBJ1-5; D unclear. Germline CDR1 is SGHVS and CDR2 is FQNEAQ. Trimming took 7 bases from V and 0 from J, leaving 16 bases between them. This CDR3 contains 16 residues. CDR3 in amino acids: CASIKERTISNQPQHF. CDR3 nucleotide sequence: TGTGCCAGCATCAAAGAGCGGACTATTAGCAATCAGCCCCAGCATTTT.

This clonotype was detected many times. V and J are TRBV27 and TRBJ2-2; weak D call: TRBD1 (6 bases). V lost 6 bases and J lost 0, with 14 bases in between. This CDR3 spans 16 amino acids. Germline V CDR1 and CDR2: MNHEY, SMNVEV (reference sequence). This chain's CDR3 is CASRNPGTSNTGELFF. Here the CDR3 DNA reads TGTGCCAGCAGGAATCCCGGGACATCGAACACCGGGGAGCTGTTTTTT.

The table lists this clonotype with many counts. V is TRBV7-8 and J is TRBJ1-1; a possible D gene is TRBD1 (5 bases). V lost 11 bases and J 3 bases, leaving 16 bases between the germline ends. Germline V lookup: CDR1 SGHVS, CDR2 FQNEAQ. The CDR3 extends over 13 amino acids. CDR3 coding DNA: TGTGCCTCCTCCGGGGGGGGGGACACTGAAGCTTTCTTT. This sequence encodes CASSGGGDTEAFF.

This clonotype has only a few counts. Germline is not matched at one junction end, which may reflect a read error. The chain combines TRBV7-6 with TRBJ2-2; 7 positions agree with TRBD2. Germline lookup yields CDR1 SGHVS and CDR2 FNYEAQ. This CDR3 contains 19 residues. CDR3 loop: CASSLGRGSGRPNTGELFF. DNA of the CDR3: TGTGCTAGCAGCTTAGGACGAGGTAGCGGGCGTCCGAACACCGGGGAGCTGTTTTTT. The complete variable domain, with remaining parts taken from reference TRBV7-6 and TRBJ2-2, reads GAGVSQSPRYKVTKRGQDVALRCDPISGHVSLYWYRQALGQGPEFLTYFNYEAQQDKSGLPNDRFSAERPEGSISTLTIQRTEQRDSAMYRCASSLGRGSGRPNTGELFFGEGSRLTVL.

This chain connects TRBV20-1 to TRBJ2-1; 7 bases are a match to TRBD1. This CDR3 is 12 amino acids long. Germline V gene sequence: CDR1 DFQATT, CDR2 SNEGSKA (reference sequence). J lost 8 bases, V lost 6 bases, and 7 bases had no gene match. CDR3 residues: CSAPTGFHEQFF. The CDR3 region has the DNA TGCAGTGCCCCGACAGGGTTCCATGAGCAGTTCTTC.

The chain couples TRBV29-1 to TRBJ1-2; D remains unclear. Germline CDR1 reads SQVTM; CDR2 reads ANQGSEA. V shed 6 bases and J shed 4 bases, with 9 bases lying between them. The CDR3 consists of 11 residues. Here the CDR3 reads CSVPGSYGYTF. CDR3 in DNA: TGCAGCGTGCCGGGAAGCTATGGCTACACCTTC.

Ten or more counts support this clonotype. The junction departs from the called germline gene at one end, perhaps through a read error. The CDR3 spells CASSPEGAGTGELFF. The CDR3 DNA follows: TGTGCTAGCAGTCCCGAGGGGGCCGGCACCGGGGAGCTGTTTTTT. V is TRBV7-7 and J is TRBJ2-2; 7 bases are shared with TRBD1. The CDR3 sequence is 15 residues long. The germline CDR1 and CDR2 sequences are SSHAT and FNYEAQ (reference sequence).

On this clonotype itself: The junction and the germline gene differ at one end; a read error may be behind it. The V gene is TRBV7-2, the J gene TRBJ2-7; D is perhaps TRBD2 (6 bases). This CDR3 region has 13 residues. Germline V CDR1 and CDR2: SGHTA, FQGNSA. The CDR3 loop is CASSLGGIYEEYF. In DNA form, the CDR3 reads TGTGCCAGTAGCTTAGGAGGGATCTACGAGGAGTACTTC. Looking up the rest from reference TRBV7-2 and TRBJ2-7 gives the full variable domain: GAGVSQSPSNKVTEKGKDVELRCDPISGHTALYWYRQSLGQGLEFLIYFQGNSAPDKSGLPSDRFSAERTGGSVSTLTIQRTQQEDSAVYLCASSLGGIYEEYFGPGTRLTVT.

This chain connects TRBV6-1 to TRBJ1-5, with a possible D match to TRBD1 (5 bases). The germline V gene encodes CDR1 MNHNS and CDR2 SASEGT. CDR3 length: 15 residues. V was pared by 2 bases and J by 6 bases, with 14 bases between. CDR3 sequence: CASSEMRQLPQPQHF. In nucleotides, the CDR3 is TGTGCCAGCAGTGAAATGCGACAGCTCCCTCAGCCCCAGCATTTT.

The CDR3 sequence is CASSYSKTGARTDTQYF. The CDR3, as DNA: TGTGCCAGCAGTTACTCAAAAACAGGGGCCCGCACAGATACGCAGTATTTT. This chain connects TRBV6-5 to TRBJ2-3; 7 positions match TRBD1. Germline values: CDR1 MNHEY, CDR2 SVGAGI. The J segment lost 1 base and the V segment lost 0 bases, leaving 7 bases of the junction unmatched. The CDR3 is 17 amino acids.

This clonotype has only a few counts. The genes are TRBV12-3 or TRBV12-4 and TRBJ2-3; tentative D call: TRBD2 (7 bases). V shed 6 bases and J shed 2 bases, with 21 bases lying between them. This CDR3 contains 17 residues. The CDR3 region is CASSLGGGAHNTDTQYF. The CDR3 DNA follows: TGTGCCAGCAGCCTAGGCGGGGGCGCGCACAACACAGATACGCAGTATTTT.

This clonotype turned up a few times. The CDR3 DNA sequence: TGTGCCAGCAGCGGGGACAATTTGGACGAGCAGTACGTC. Protein product: CASSGDNLDEQYV. This chain joins TRBV7-9 and TRBJ2-7; tentative D call: TRBD1 (6 bases). The CDR3 loop spans 13 amino acids. Deletions cut 5 bases from V and 5 bases from J, with 13 bases between. Germline CDR1 is SEHNR and CDR2 is FQNEAQ (reference sequence).

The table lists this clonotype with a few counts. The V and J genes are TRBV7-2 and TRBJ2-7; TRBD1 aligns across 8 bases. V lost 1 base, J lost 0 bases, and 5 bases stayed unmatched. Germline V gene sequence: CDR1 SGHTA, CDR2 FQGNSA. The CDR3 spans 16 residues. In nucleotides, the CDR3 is TGTGCCAGCAGCTTAGAGGGGACAGGCTACTCCTACGAGCAGTACTTC. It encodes CASSLEGTGYSYEQYF.

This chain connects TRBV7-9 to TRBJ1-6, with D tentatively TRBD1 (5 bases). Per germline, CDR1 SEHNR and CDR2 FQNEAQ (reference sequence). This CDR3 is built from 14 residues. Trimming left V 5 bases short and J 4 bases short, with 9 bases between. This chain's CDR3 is CASSKTDYNSPLHF. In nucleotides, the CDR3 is TGTGCCAGCAGCAAGACAGATTATAATTCACCCCTCCACTTT.

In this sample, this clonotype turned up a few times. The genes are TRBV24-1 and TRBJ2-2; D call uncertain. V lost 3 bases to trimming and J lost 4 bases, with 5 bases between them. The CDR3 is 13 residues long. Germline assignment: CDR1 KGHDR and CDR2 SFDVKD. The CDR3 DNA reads TGTGCCACCAGTGATACGGGCACCGGGGAGCTGTTTTTT. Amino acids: CATSDTGTGELFF.

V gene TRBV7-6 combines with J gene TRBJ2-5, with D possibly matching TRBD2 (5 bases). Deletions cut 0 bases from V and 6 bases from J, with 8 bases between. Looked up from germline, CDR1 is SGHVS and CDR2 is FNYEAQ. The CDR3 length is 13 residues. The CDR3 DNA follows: TGTGCCAGCAGCTTAGCGGCCGGGAAGACCCAGTACTTC. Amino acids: CASSLAAGKTQYF.

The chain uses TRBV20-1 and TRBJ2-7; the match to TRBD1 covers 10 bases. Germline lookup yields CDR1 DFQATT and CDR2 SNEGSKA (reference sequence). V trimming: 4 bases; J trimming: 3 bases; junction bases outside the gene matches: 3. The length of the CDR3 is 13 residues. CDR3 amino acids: CSATWDRGYEQYF. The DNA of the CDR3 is TGCAGTGCTACGTGGGACAGGGGCTACGAGCAGTACTTC.

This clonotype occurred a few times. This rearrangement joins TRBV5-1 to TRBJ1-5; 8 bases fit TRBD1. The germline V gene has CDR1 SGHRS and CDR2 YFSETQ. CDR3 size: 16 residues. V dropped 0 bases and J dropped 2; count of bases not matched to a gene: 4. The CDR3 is CASSLEGTGGNQPQHF. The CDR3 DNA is TGCGCCAGCAGCTTGGAAGGGACAGGTGGCAATCAGCCCCAGCATTTT.